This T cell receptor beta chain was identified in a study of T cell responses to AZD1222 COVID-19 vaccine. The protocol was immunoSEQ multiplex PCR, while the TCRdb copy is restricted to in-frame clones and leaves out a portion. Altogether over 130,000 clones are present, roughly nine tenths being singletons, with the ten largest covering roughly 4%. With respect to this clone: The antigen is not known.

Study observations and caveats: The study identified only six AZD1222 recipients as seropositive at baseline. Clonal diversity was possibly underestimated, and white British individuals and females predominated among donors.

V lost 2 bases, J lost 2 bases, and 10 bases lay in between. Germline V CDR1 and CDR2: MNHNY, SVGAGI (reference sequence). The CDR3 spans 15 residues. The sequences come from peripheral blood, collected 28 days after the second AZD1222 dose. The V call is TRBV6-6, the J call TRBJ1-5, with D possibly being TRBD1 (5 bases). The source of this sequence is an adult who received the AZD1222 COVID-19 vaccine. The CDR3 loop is CASSYQSGGNQPQHF. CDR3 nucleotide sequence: TGTGCCAGCAGTTACCAATCGGGGGGCAATCAGCCCCAGCATTTT.